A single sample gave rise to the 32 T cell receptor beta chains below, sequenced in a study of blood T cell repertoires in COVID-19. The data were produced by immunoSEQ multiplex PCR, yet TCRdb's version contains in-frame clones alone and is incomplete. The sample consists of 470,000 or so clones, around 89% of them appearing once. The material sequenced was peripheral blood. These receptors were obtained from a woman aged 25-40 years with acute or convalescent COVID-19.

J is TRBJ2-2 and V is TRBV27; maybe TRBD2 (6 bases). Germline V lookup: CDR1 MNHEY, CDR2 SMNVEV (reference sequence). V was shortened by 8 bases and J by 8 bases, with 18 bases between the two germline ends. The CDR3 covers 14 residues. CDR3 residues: CASRSEAGTGELFF. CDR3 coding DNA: TGTGCCAGCCGTTCTGAGGCAGGGACTGGGGAGCTGTTTTTT.

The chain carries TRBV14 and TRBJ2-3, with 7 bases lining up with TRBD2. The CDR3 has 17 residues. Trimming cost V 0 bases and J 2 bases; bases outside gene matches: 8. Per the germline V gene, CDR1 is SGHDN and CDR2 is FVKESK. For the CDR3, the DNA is TGTGCCAGCAGCCAAGAAGTTTACGGGGGGTACACAGATACGCAGTATTTT. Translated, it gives CASSQEVYGGYTDTQYF.

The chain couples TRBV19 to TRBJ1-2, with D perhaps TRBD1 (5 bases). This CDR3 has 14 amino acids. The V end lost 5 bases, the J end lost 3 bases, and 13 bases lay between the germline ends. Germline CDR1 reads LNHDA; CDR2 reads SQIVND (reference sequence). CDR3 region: CASSGPRDYYGYTF. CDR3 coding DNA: TGTGCCAGTAGTGGACCCCGGGACTACTATGGCTACACCTTC.

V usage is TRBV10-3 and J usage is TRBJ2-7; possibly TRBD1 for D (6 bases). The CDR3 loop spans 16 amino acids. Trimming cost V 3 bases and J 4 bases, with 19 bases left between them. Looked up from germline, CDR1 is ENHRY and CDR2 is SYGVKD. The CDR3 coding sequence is TGTGCCATCAGTGACGGGACAACGGATTGGGTTTACGAGCAGTACTTC. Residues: CAISDGTTDWVYEQYF.

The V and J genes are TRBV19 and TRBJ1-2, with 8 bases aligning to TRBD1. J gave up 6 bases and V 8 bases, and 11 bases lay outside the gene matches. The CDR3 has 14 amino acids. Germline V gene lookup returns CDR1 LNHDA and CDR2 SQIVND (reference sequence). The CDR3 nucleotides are TGTGCCAGTGGAGAACAGGGGGTCAGACATGGCTACACCTTC. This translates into CASGEQGVRHGYTF.

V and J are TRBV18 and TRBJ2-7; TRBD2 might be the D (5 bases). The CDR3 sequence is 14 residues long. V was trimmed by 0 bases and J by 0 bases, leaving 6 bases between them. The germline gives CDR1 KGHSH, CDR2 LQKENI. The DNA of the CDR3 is TGTGCCAGCTCACCACCCGCGGGCTCCTACGAGCAGTACTTC. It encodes CASSPPAGSYEQYF.

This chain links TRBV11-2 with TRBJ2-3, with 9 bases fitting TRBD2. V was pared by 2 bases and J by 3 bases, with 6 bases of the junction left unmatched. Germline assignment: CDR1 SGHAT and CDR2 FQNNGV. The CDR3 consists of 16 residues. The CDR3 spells CASSLRAGGLTDTQYF. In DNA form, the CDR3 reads TGTGCCAGCAGCTTACGGGCGGGGGGGCTTACAGATACGCAGTATTTT.

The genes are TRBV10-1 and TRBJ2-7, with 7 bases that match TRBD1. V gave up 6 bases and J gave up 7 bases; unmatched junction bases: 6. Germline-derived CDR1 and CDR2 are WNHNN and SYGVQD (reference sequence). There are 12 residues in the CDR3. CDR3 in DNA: TGCGCCAGCAGCACGGGGACAGAAGAGCAGTACTTC. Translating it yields CASSTGTEEQYF.

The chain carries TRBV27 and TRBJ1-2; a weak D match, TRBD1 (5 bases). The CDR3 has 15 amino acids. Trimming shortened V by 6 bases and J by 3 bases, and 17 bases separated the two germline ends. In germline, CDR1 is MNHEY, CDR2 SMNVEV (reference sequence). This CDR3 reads CASRGWGEEDYGYTF. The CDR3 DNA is TGTGCCAGCAGGGGGTGGGGGGAGGAAGACTATGGCTACACCTTC.

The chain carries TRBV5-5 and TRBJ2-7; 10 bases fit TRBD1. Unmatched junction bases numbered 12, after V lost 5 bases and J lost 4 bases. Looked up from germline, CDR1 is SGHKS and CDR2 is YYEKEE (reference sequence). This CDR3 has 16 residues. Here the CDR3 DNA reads TGTGCCAGCAGAGAGGGGGAGGGACAGGGGATTTACGAGCAGTACTTC. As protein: CASREGEGQGIYEQYF.

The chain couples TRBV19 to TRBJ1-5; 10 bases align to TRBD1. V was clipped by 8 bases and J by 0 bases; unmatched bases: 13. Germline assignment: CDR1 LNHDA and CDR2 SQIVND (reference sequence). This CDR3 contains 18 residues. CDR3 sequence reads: CASGEGTGDEYSNQPQHF. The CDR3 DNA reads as TGTGCCAGTGGTGAAGGGACAGGGGATGAATATAGCAATCAGCCCCAGCATTTT.

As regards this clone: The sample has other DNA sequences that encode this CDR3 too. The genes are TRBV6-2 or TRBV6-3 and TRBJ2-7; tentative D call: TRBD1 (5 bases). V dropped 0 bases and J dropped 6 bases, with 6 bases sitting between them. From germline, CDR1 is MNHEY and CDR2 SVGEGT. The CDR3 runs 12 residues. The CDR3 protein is CASSYSGVEQYF. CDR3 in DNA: TGTGCCAGCAGTTACTCAGGGGTCGAGCAGTACTTC.

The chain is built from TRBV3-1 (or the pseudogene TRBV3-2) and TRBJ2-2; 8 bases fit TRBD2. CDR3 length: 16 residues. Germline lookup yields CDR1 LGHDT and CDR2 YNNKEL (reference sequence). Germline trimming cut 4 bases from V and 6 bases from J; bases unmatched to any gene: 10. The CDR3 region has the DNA TGTGCCAGCAGCCCTCGGACTAGCCGGGGAGCCGGGGAGCTGTTTTTT. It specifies CASSPRTSRGAGELFF.

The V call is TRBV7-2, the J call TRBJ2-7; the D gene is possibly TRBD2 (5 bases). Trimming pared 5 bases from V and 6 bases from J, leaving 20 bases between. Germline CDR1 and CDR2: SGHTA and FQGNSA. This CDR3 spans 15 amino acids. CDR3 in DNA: TGTGCCAGCAGCCGGGATAGGACGGGAATTGGCGAGCAGTACTTC. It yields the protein CASSRDRTGIGEQYF.

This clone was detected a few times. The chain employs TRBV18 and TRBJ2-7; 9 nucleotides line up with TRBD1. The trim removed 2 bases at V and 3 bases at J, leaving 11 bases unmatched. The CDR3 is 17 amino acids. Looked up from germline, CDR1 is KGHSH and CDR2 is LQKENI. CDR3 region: CASSPGTGNRPHYEQYF. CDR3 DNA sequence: TGTGCCAGCTCACCAGGGACAGGGAATAGACCCCACTACGAGCAGTACTTC. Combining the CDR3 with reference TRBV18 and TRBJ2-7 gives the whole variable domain NAGVMQNPRHLVRRRGQEARLRCSPMKGHSHVYWYRQLPEEGLKFMVYLQKENIIDESGMPKERFSAEFPKEGPSILRIQQVVRGDSAAYFCASSPGTGNRPHYEQYFGPGTRLTVT.

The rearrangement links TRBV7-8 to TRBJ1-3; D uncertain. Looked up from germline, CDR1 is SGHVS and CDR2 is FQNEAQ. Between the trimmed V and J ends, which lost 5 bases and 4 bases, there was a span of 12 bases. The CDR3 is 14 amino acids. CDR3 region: CASSRATGGNTIYF. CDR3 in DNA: TGTGCCAGCAGCCGGGCGACCGGGGGAAACACCATATATTTT.

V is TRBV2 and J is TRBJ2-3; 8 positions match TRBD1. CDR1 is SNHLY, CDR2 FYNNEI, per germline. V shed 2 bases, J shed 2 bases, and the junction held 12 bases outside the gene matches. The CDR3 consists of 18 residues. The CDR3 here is CASSEQGAQTFSTDTQYF. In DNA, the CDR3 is TGTGCCAGCAGTGAACAGGGGGCCCAGACCTTTTCCACAGATACGCAGTATTTT.

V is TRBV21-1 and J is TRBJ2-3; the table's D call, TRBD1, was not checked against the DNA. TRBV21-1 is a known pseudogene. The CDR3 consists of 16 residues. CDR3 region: CASSRTTGAPTDTQYF. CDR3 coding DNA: TGTGCCAGCAGCAGAACGACAGGGGCACCCACAGATACGCAGTATTTT.

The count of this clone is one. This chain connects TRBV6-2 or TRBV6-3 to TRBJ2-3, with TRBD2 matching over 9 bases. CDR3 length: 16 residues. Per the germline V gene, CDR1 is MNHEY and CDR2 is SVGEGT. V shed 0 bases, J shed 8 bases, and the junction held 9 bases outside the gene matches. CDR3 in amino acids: CASSYSKPSGVGTQYF. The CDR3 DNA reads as TGTGCCAGCAGTTACTCGAAACCTAGCGGGGTCGGTACGCAGTATTTT.

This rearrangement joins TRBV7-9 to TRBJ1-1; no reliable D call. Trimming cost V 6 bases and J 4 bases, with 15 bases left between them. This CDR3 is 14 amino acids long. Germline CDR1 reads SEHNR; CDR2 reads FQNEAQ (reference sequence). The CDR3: CASSQTPEATEAFF. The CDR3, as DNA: TGTGCCAGCAGTCAAACACCGGAGGCCACTGAAGCTTTCTTT.

The CDR3 sequence: CSVEKLSRGETQYF. CDR3 sequence (DNA): TGCAGCGTTGAGAAACTATCAAGGGGAGAGACCCAGTACTTC. The rearrangement links TRBV29-1 to TRBJ2-5; the D gene is possibly TRBD1 (5 bases). Germline CDR1 reads SQVTM; CDR2 reads ANQGSEA. With 3 bases removed from V and 4 bases from J, the gap between germline ends came to 15 bases. The CDR3 extends over 14 amino acids.

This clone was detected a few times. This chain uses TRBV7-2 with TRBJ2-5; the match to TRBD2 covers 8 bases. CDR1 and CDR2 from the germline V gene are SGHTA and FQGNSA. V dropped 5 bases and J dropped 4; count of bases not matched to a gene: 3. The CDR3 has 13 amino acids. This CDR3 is CASSRGGSETQYF. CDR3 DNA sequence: TGTGCCAGCAGCCGGGGGGGGTCAGAGACCCAGTACTTC.

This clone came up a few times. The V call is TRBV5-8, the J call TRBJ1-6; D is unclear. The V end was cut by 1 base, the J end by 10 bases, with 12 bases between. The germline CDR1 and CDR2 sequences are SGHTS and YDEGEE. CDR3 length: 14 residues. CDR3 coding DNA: TGTGCCAGCAGCTTGACGGGGTTTCGATCACCCCTCCACTTT. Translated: CASSLTGFRSPLHF.

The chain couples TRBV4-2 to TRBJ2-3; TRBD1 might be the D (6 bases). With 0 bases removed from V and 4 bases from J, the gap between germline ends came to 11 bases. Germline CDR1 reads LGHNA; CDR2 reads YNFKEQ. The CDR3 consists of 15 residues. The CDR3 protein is CASSQDFGGSDTQYF. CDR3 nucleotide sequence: TGTGCCAGCAGCCAAGATTTTGGGGGCTCAGATACGCAGTATTTT.

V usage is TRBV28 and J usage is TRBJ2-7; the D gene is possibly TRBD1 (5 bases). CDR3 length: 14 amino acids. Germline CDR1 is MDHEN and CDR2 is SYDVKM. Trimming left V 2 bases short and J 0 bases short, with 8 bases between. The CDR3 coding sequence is TGTGCCAGCAGTTTAAATAGGGGCTCCTACGAGCAGTACTTC. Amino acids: CASSLNRGSYEQYF.

DNA of the CDR3: TGTGCCTGGGGCCCGGGGGGTACCGTAGCAGATACGCAGTATTTT. This gives the protein CAWGPGGTVADTQYF. The genes are TRBV30 and TRBJ2-3; 7 bases fit TRBD2. Germline V gives CDR1 GTSNPN, CDR2 SVGIG (reference sequence). V lost 5 bases, J lost 4 bases, and 12 bases stayed unmatched. The CDR3 sequence is 15 residues long.

The CDR3 DNA reads as TGCGCCAGCAGCTTGGGTGCGAAAGCTTTCTTT. This translates into CASSLGAKAFF. The chain recombines TRBV5-1 with TRBJ1-1; D remains ambiguous. V gave up 0 bases and J gave up 9 bases, with 6 bases separating them. The CDR3 extends over 11 amino acids. Germline lookup yields CDR1 SGHRS and CDR2 YFSETQ.

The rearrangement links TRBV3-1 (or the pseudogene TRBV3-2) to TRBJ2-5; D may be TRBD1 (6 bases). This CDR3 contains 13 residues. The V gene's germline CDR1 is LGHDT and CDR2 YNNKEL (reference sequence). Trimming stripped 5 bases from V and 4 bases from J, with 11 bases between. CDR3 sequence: CASSDRPPETQYF. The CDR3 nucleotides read TGTGCCAGCAGCGACAGGCCTCCAGAGACCCAGTACTTC.

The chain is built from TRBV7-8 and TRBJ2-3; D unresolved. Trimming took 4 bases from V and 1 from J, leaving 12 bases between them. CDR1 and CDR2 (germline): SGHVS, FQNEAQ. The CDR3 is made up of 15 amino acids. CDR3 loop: CASSYSRLGTDTQYF. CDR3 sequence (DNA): TGTGCCAGCAGCTACTCCAGGCTTGGCACAGATACGCAGTATTTT.

CDR3 region: CASSPRAGELFF. CDR3 nucleotides: TGTGCCAGCAGCCCCAGGGCCGGGGAGCTGTTTTTT. V is TRBV5-6 and J is TRBJ2-2; D possibly corresponds to TRBD1 (5 bases). CDR3 length: 12 residues. Germline V CDR1 and CDR2: SGHDT, YYEEEE. V was shortened by 4 bases and J by 6 bases, with 7 bases between the two germline ends.

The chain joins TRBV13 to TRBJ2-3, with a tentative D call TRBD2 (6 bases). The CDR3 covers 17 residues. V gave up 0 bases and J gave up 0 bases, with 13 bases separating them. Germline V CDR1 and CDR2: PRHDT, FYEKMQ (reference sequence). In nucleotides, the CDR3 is TGTGCCAGCAGCTTAGGACTAGCTCCGTCTAGCACAGATACGCAGTATTTT. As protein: CASSLGLAPSSTDTQYF. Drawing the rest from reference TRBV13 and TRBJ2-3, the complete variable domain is AAGVIQSPRHLIKEKRETATLKCYPIPRHDTVYWYQQGPGQDPQFLISFYEKMQSDKGSIPDRFSAQQFSDYHSELNMSSLELGDSALYFCASSLGLAPSSTDTQYFGPGTRLTVL.

The CDR3 reads CASSLSRTSGGAGEQFF. CDR3 sequence (DNA): TGCGCCAGCAGCTTGTCCCGGACTAGCGGGGGGGCGGGAGAGCAGTTCTTC. V usage is TRBV10-2 and J usage is TRBJ2-1; TRBD2 matches 15 bases. The germline V gene has CDR1 WSHSY and CDR2 SAAADI. V dropped 6 bases and J dropped 10; count of bases not matched to a gene: 13. CDR3 length equals 17 residues.